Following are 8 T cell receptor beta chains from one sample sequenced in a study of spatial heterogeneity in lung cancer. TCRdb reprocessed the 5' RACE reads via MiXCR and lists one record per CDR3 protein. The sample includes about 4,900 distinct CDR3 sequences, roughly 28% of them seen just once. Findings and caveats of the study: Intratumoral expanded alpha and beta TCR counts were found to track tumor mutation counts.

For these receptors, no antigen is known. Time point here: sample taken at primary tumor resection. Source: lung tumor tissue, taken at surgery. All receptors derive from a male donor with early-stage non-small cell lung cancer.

Here the CDR3 DNA reads TGTGCCACCAGCAGAGACAGGGCAAGTAAAGAGACCCAGTACTTC. Amino acid sequence: CATSRDRASKETQYF. The rearrangement joins TRBV15 to TRBJ2-5; D may be TRBD1 (5 bases). The CDR3 has 15 amino acids. The germline V gene encodes CDR1 LNHNV and CDR2 YYDKDF (reference sequence). The V and J ends lost 0 bases and 3 bases respectively, with 11 bases between them.

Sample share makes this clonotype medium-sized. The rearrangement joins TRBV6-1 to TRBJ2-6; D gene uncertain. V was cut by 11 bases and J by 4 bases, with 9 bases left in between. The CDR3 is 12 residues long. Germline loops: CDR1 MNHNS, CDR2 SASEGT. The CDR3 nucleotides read TGTGCCTCCCAGGAGGGGGCCAACGTCCTGACTTTC. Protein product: CASQEGANVLTF.

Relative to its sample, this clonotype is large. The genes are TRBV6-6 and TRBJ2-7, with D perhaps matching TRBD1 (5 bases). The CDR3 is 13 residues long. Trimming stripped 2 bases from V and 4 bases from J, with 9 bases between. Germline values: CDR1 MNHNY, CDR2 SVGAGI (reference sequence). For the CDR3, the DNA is TGTGCCAGCAGTTACGAGACAGCGTACGAGCAGTACTTC. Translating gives CASSYETAYEQYF.

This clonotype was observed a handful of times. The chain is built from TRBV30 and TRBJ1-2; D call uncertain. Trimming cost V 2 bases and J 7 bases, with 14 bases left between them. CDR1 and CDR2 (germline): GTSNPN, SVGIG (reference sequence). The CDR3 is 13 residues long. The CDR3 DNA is TGTGCCTGGAGTTCGACGGGGTATTTTGGCTACACCTTC. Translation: CAWSSTGYFGYTF.

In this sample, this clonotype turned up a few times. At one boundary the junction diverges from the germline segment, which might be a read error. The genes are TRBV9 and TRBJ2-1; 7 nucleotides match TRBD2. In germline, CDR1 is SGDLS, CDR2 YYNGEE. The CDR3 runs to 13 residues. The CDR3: CARSGTSHNEQFF. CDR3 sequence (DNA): TGTGCCAGAAGCGGGACTTCCCACAATGAGCAGTTCTTC.

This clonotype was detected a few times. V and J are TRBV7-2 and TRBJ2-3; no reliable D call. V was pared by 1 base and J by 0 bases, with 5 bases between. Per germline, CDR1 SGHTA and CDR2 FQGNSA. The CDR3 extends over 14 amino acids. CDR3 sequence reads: CASSLGLSTDTQYF. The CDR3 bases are TGTGCCAGCAGCTTAGGGCTTAGCACAGATACGCAGTATTTT.

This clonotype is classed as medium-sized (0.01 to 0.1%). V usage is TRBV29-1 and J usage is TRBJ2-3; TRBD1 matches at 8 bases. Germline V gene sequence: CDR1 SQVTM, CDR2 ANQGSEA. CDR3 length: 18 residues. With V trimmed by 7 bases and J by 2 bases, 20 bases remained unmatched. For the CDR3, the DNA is TGCAGCGCCGAGACAGGGGCCGAACCCCCTTATCTCACAGATACGCAGTATTTT. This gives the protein CSAETGAEPPYLTDTQYF.

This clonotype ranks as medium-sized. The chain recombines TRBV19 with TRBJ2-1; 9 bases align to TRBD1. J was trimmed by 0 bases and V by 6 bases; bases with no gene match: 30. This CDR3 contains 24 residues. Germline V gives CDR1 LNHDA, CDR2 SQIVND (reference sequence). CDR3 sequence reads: CASSQPTLPSLTGGISSSYNEQFF. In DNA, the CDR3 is TGTGCCAGTAGCCAACCAACCCTACCGTCGCTTACAGGGGGCATTTCGTCCTCCTACAATGAGCAGTTCTTC.